The clone carrying this T cell receptor beta chain has just a few counts. The CDR3 extends over 14 amino acids. Germline V CDR1 and CDR2: KGHSY, FQNENV. The V end was cut by 0 bases, the J end by 8 bases, with 11 bases between. The assay was immunoSEQ multiplex PCR, and TCRdb's table has in-frame clones only and misses some. The sample carries 150,000 to 200,000 clones, under 85% recorded once. The sample originates from a study of blood T cell repertoires in COVID-19. The specimen sequenced was peripheral blood. The clonotype was recovered from a woman in her sixties or seventies with COVID-19, enrolled during active disease. The genes are TRBV16 and TRBJ1-5; possibly TRBD1 for D (5 bases). This CDR3 is CASSQSGGTKPQHF. CDR3 nucleotides: TGTGCCAGCAGCCAATCGGGGGGGACGAAGCCCCAGCATTTT.